The present TCR beta chain was sequenced within a study of blood T cell repertoires in COVID-19. Some clones are missing from TCRdb's copy, which holds only in-frame ones; the method was immunoSEQ multiplex PCR. The table lists roughly 140,000 clones, approximately 90% of them singletons. As concerns this clone: This sample also contains other DNA sequences that code for the same CDR3.

After removal of 3 bases from V and 1 base from J, the junction contained 5 bases not matched to a gene. The CDR3 length is 15 residues. The germline gives CDR1 KGHSH, CDR2 LQKENI. Sequencing input: peripheral blood. The receptor was derived from an elderly woman with acute or convalescent COVID-19. The rearrangement joins TRBV18 to TRBJ1-1; TRBD1 matches 7 bases. Here the CDR3 reads CASSPRTGSNTEAFF. CDR3 sequence (DNA): TGTGCCAGCTCACCTCGGACAGGCTCGAACACTGAAGCTTTCTTT.